Shown below are 10 T cell receptor beta chains from a single sample sequenced in a study of blood T cell repertoires in COVID-19. Assay: immunoSEQ multiplex PCR; the TCRdb copy retains only in-frame clones and omits some. This sample has under 250,000 clones, with approximately 84% found just once. Input material: peripheral blood. The receptors stem from a woman aged 45-60 years with active or convalescent COVID-19.

This clone was picked up one time. V is TRBV9 and J is TRBJ1-6, with D hard to call. The germline CDR1 and CDR2 sequences are SGDLS and YYNGEE. CDR3 length: 16 residues. Trimming took off 4 bases at V and 8 bases at J, with 19 bases between the two ends. The CDR3 sequence is CASSPERAGPHSPLHF. The CDR3, as DNA: TGTGCCAGCAGCCCTGAGAGGGCCGGACCCCATTCACCCCTCCACTTT.

The CDR3 nucleotides are TGTGCCACCCGTCGGGGTCCCCCAGATGAAAAACTGTTTTTT. Translating gives CATRRGPPDEKLFF. The rearrangement uses TRBV6-5 and TRBJ1-4; unclear D gene. In germline, CDR1 is MNHEY, CDR2 SVGAGI. The ends were cut back, 10 bases at V and 6 bases at J, with 18 bases in the middle. The CDR3 totals 14 residues.

This clone was seen just once. V and J are TRBV25-1 and TRBJ2-6; D remains ambiguous. Trimming left V 1 base short and J 4 bases short, with 8 bases between. Germline V gene sequence: CDR1 MGHDK, CDR2 SYGVNS. This CDR3 spans 15 amino acids. The CDR3 nucleotides read TGTGCCAGCAGTGAATCTGGGCCCGGGGCCAACGTCCTGACTTTC. This translates into CASSESGPGANVLTF.

The chain couples TRBV6-4 to TRBJ1-6, with TRBD1 as a possible D gene (6 bases). The CDR3 consists of 13 residues. Trimming stripped 3 bases from V and 7 bases from J, with 7 bases between. CDR1 is MRHNA and CDR2 is SNTAGT in the germline V gene. The CDR3 spells CASSEDSNSPLHF. The CDR3 region has the DNA TGTGCCAGCAGTGAGGACAGCAATTCACCCCTCCACTTT.

This chain links TRBV19 with TRBJ2-1; D may be TRBD2 (7 bases). The CDR3 totals 15 residues. Germline V gene sequence: CDR1 LNHDA, CDR2 SQIVND (reference sequence). Trimming removed 3 bases at V and 3 bases at J, with 12 bases between. CDR3 sequence reads: CASSMGGLNYNEQFF. CDR3 coding DNA: TGTGCCAGTAGTATGGGGGGGCTCAACTACAATGAGCAGTTCTTC.

The genes are TRBV3-1 (or the pseudogene TRBV3-2) and TRBJ2-1; 9 positions agree with TRBD2. J was trimmed by 7 bases and V by 1 base; bases with no gene match: 11. The CDR3 totals 17 residues. Germline loops: CDR1 LGHDT, CDR2 YNNKEL (reference sequence). The CDR3 is CASSQVSGRTLTNEQFF. In nucleotides, the CDR3 is TGTGCCAGCAGCCAAGTTAGCGGGAGAACTCTAACGAATGAGCAGTTCTTC.

The V call is TRBV24-1, the J call TRBJ2-7; 7 bases align to TRBD1. V lost 9 bases to trimming and J lost 2 bases; unmatched junction nucleotides: 3. The CDR3 runs to 12 residues. Germline-derived CDR1 and CDR2 are KGHDR and SFDVKD. CDR3 residues: CATGTEAYEQYF. The CDR3, as DNA: TGTGCCACCGGGACAGAAGCCTACGAGCAGTACTTC.

J is TRBJ1-1 and V is TRBV5-1; 7 bases are shared with TRBD1. The germline gives CDR1 SGHRS, CDR2 YFSETQ. The junction had 7 bases not matched to a gene; V was cut back by 4 bases and J by 1 base. The length of the CDR3 is 15 residues. CDR3 residues: CASSLGTVTNTEAFF. The CDR3, as DNA: TGCGCCAGCAGCCTGGGGACAGTGACGAACACTGAAGCTTTCTTT.

The chain uses TRBV15 and TRBJ2-7; a possible D gene is TRBD2 (6 bases). The germline gives CDR1 LNHNV, CDR2 YYDKDF (reference sequence). The CDR3 sequence is 15 residues long. V lost 9 bases, J lost 3 bases, and 21 bases lay in between. The CDR3, as DNA: TGTGCCACTAAGCGGGCGGCAGGGCCTGGCTACGAGCAGTACTTC. Amino acid sequence: CATKRAAGPGYEQYF.

V and J are TRBV5-4 and TRBJ1-4, with 8 positions matching TRBD1. This CDR3 is built from 15 residues. Losses at the gene ends were 4 bases for V and 6 bases for J; bases not matched to a gene: 8. Germline V gene lookup returns CDR1 SGHNT and CDR2 YYREEE (reference sequence). This CDR3 is CASSRKGQGHEKLFF. The CDR3, as DNA: TGTGCCAGCAGCCGGAAAGGACAGGGCCATGAAAAACTGTTTTTT. The variable domain in full, with the rest retrieved from reference TRBV5-4 and TRBJ1-4, is ETGVTQSPTHLIKTRGQQVTLRCSSQSGHNTVSWYQQALGQGPQFIFQYYREEENGRGNFPPRFSGLQFPNYSSELNVNALELDDSALYLCASSRKGQGHEKLFFGSGTQLSVL.